Following are 5 T cell receptor beta chains from one sample sequenced in a study of OX40 agonist ivuxolimab in advanced cancers. Clones were read by immunoSEQ multiplex PCR, and TCRdb kept only the in-frame ones, dropping some. The sample records about 62,000 clones, approximately 92% being singletons. The sequencing here drew on CD4+ or CD8+ T cells sorted from blood, taken in a trial of the OX40 agonist ivuxolimab. These receptors originate from an adult with an advanced solid tumor such as melanoma, head and neck, liver or kidney cancer.

This chain connects TRBV29-1 to TRBJ1-3; tentatively, D is TRBD1 (6 bases). The germline CDR1 and CDR2 sequences are SQVTM and ANQGSEA. The V gene lost 7 bases and the J gene lost 0 bases, with 16 bases spanning the gap. CDR3 length equals 15 residues. DNA of the CDR3: TGCAGCGCCAAGACAGGCACCATCTCTGGAAACACCATATATTTT. Translating it yields CSAKTGTISGNTIYF.

This clone was found a few times. This chain uses TRBV6-1 with TRBJ1-1; D gene unclear. Germline V CDR1 and CDR2: MNHNS, SASEGT. The CDR3 runs to 12 residues. V dropped 1 base and J dropped 11 bases, with 11 bases sitting between them. The CDR3 loop reads CASSEGEWAAFF. The CDR3 DNA sequence: TGTGCCAGCAGTGAAGGGGAGTGGGCGGCTTTCTTT.

This clone was detected only once. The chain links TRBV5-8 to TRBJ1-1; 9 bases line up with TRBD1. The CDR3 has 18 residues. CDR1 and CDR2 from the germline V gene are SGHTS and YDEGEE. V trimming: 5 bases; J trimming: 1 base; junction bases outside the gene matches: 15. Here the CDR3 reads CASSSVPGQGSRNTEAFF. The CDR3 region has the DNA TGTGCCAGCAGTTCCGTCCCGGGACAGGGATCCAGGAACACTGAAGCTTTCTTT.

The sample holds one count of this clone. The V call is TRBV30, the J call TRBJ2-1, with TRBD2 matching over 7 bases. V trimming: 0 bases; J trimming: 5 bases; junction bases outside the gene matches: 7. CDR1 GTSNPN and CDR2 SVGIG come from the germline V gene (reference sequence). The CDR3 covers 15 residues. The CDR3 sequence is CAWSVGLVGNNEQFF. CDR3 DNA sequence: TGTGCCTGGAGTGTCGGACTAGTAGGGAACAATGAGCAGTTCTTC. The variable domain in full, with the rest retrieved from reference TRBV30 and TRBJ2-1, is SQTIHQWPATLVQPVGSPLSLECTVEGTSNPNLYWYRQAAGRGLQLLFYSVGIGQISSEVPQNLSASRPQDRQFILSSKKLLLSDSGFYLCAWSVGLVGNNEQFFGPGTRLTVL.

The rearrangement uses TRBV7-6 and TRBJ1-2; a possible D gene is TRBD1 (5 bases). Per germline, CDR1 SGHVS and CDR2 FNYEAQ. V gave up 5 bases and J gave up 8 bases, with 18 bases separating them. The CDR3 is 14 amino acids. As DNA, the CDR3 is TGTGCCAGCAGCCCAGATACGCGGGACGGGGGCTACACCTTC. This gives the protein CASSPDTRDGGYTF.